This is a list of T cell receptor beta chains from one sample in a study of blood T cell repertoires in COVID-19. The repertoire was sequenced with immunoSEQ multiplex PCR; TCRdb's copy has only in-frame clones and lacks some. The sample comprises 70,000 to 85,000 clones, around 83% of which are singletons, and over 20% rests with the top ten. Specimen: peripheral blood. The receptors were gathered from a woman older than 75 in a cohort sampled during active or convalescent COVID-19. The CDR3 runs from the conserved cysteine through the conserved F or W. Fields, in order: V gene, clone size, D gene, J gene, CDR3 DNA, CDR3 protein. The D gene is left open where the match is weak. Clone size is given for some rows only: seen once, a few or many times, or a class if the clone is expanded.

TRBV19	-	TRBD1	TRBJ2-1	TGTGCCAGTAGTAGACGGACAGGGACATACAATGAGCAGTTCTTC	CASSRRTGTYNEQFF
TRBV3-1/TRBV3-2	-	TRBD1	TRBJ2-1	TGTGCCAGCAGCCAGACTACAGGGGCTGCGCCGTTCTTC	CASSQTTGAAPFF
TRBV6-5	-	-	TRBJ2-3	TGTGCCAGCAGTTACTCGAGTGACTTTTACACAGATACGCAGTATTTT	CASSYSSDFYTDTQYF
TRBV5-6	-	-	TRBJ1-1	TGTGCCAGCAGCCCGACAGTCATGAACACTGAAGCTTTCTTT	CASSPTVMNTEAFF
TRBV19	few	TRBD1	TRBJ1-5	TGTGCCAGTAGGGGGACAGGGGGGTTCAGTCAGCCCCAGCATTTT	CASRGTGGFSQPQHF
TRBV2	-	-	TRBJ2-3	TGTGCCAGCAACCTAATTTTACTAGATACGCAGTATTTT	CASNLILLDTQYF
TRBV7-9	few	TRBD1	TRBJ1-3	TGTGCCAGTAAGACAGGGGGACTGTCTGGAAACACCATATATTTT	CASKTGGLSGNTIYF
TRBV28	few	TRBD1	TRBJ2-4	TGTGCCAGCAGGACAGGGCCAGGCAAAAACATTCAGTACTTC	CASRTGPGKNIQYF
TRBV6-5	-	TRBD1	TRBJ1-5	TGTGCCAGCAGCCTGACAGGGGGCGCCGATCAGCCCCAGCATTTT	CASSLTGGADQPQHF
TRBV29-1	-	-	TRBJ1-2	TGCAGCGTTGAAGACCACGGGGTAGCTAACTATGGCTACACCTTC	CSVEDHGVANYGYTF
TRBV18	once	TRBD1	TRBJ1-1	TGTGCCAGCTCACCTTCAGAACAGGGGCCAAGCACTGAAGCTTTCTTT	CASSPSEQGPSTEAFF
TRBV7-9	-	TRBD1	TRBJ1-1	TGTGCCAGCGCTCCCGGGACAGGGCGGGGGACTGAAGCTTTCTTT	CASAPGTGRGTEAFF
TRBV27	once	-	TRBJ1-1	TGTGCCACCAGTGCGGGGGCGAGGAGGGGTACTGAAGCTTTCTTT	CATSAGARRGTEAFF
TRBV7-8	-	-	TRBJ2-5	TGTGCCAGCAGCCCCGATAGGCGCAGGGAAGAGACCCAGTACTTC	CASSPDRRREETQYF
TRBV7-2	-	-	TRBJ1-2	TGTGCCAGCAGCTTAACGGGTGGGGCCGGAGGCTACACCTTC	CASSLTGGAGGYTF